One and the same sample provided the 31 T cell receptor beta chains below, sequenced in a study of identifying expanded T cells in peripheral blood. Profiled with immunoSEQ multiplex PCR; TCRdb holds only in-frame clones, not every one. The data show approximately 110,000 clones, 75% to 90% seen once. Material for sequencing was blood. These receptor sequences come from a person aged 18 to 70 in good health.

This chain uses TRBV18 with TRBJ2-7; maybe TRBD1 (6 bases). Germline-derived CDR1 and CDR2 are KGHSH and LQKENI. The CDR3 contains 16 residues. V gave up 3 bases and J gave up 3 bases, with 18 bases separating them. The chain's CDR3 is CASSPSNRVGIYEQYF. For the CDR3, the DNA is TGTGCCAGCTCACCCTCGAACAGGGTTGGTATCTACGAGCAGTACTTC. Full variable domain (rest looked up from reference TRBV18 and TRBJ2-7): NAGVMQNPRHLVRRRGQEARLRCSPMKGHSHVYWYRQLPEEGLKFMVYLQKENIIDESGMPKERFSAEFPKEGPSILRIQQVVRGDSAAYFCASSPSNRVGIYEQYFGPGTRLTVT.

The chain recombines TRBV6-1 with TRBJ2-7; no definite D call. Between the trimmed V and J ends, which lost 1 base and 0 bases, there was a span of 16 bases. The V gene's germline CDR1 is MNHNS and CDR2 SASEGT. The CDR3 length is 17 residues. The CDR3 region is CASSEGWGKKSSYEQYF. DNA for the CDR3: TGTGCCAGCAGTGAAGGGTGGGGAAAAAAGAGCTCCTACGAGCAGTACTTC.

The chain employs TRBV9 and TRBJ2-3, with 9 bases lining up with TRBD2. CDR1 and CDR2 (germline): SGDLS, YYNGEE. This CDR3 has 16 residues. With V trimmed by 3 bases and J by 1 base, 6 bases remained unmatched. The CDR3 DNA reads as TGTGCCAGCAGCGCCAGCGGGGGGCCCCGCACAGATACGCAGTATTTT. Translating gives CASSASGGPRTDTQYF.

The CDR3 region is CASREGGRGEQYF. The CDR3, as DNA: TGTGCCAGCCGCGAGGGGGGAAGGGGCGAGCAGTACTTC. The V call is TRBV6-5, the J call TRBJ2-7, with D perhaps assigned TRBD1 or TRBD2 (6 bases each). The germline V and J ends were trimmed by 8 bases and 6 bases, with 17 bases remaining between them. This CDR3 is built from 13 residues. CDR1 is MNHEY, CDR2 SVGAGI, per germline.

The V call is TRBV27, the J call TRBJ2-3; a possible D gene is TRBD1 (6 bases). Per germline, CDR1 MNHEY and CDR2 SMNVEV (reference sequence). The V end was cut by 0 bases, the J end by 1 base, with 8 bases between. The CDR3 runs to 15 residues. This chain's CDR3 is CASSLSAGGTDTQYF. CDR3 sequence (DNA): TGTGCCAGCAGTTTATCGGCAGGGGGCACAGATACGCAGTATTTT.

J is TRBJ2-7 and V is TRBV7-2; D might be TRBD1 or TRBD2, each matching 6 bases. Germline V gene lookup returns CDR1 SGHTA and CDR2 FQGNSA. Trimming took off 5 bases at V and 7 bases at J, with 15 bases between the two ends. The CDR3 contains 13 residues. As DNA, the CDR3 is TGTGCCAGCAGCCAACAGGGTGGGGGGGAGCAGTACTTC. Its protein is CASSQQGGGEQYF.

For the CDR3, the DNA is TGTGCCAGCAGTTACTTCCGGGGTATGGCCTACAATGAGCAGTTCTTC. Translation: CASSYFRGMAYNEQFF. V gene TRBV6-5 combines with J gene TRBJ2-1, with D possibly matching TRBD2 (5 bases). The V and J ends lost 1 base and 2 bases respectively, with 12 bases between them. Germline V lookup: CDR1 MNHEY, CDR2 SVGAGI. This CDR3 comprises 16 residues.

This clone was seen only once. The J gene is TRBJ2-5, the V gene TRBV30, with D possibly matching TRBD2 (7 bases). The V end was cut by 2 bases, the J end by 3 bases, with 16 bases between. Germline V gene sequence: CDR1 GTSNPN, CDR2 SVGIG (reference sequence). This CDR3 has 15 residues. CDR3 region: CAWSWGGREKETQYF. CDR3 sequence (DNA): TGTGCCTGGAGTTGGGGGGGCAGGGAGAAAGAGACCCAGTACTTC.

The chain couples TRBV10-3 to TRBJ1-3, with D perhaps TRBD1 (6 bases). With 0 bases removed from V and 2 bases from J, the gap between germline ends came to 8 bases. The CDR3 is 15 residues long. Germline lookup yields CDR1 ENHRY and CDR2 SYGVKD. The CDR3 DNA is TGTGCCATCAGTGAGTCGGACAGTACTGGAAACACCATATATTTT. Its protein product is CAISESDSTGNTIYF.

The chain has TRBV27 and TRBJ1-2; 7 positions match TRBD1. Germline trimming cut 6 bases from V and 7 bases from J; bases unmatched to any gene: 11. Germline V gene lookup returns CDR1 MNHEY and CDR2 SMNVEV (reference sequence). The CDR3 consists of 14 residues. The CDR3 spells CASRKGAGESGYTF. CDR3 DNA sequence: TGTGCCAGCAGGAAGGGGGCAGGGGAAAGTGGCTACACCTTC.

This chain connects TRBV6-1 to TRBJ2-3, with D uncertain. The CDR3 sequence is 12 residues long. Germline V gene data show CDR1 as MNHNS and CDR2 as SASEGT. V shed 7 bases and J shed 0 bases, with 5 bases lying between them. Here the CDR3 reads CASTASTDTQYF. In DNA form, the CDR3 reads TGTGCCAGCACGGCCAGCACAGATACGCAGTATTTT.

This sequence joins TRBV5-6 and TRBJ2-7; possible D gene TRBD1, 6 bases. The germline V and J ends were trimmed by 5 bases and 6 bases, with 15 bases remaining between them. This CDR3 has 13 amino acids. Germline V CDR1 and CDR2: SGHDT, YYEEEE. The CDR3 nucleotides are TGTGCCAGCAGTATCAGGGGTGTGGGCGAGCAGTACTTC. It is translated as CASSIRGVGEQYF.

This clone was counted once. The chain is built from TRBV6-5 and TRBJ2-6, with D unclear. V lost 9 bases, J lost 4 bases, and 10 bases lay in between. The CDR3 totals 13 residues. Germline CDR1 reads MNHEY; CDR2 reads SVGAGI. For the CDR3, the DNA is TGTGCCAGTTCTCAGAGAGGGGCCAACGTCCTGACTTTC. This translates into CASSQRGANVLTF.

V gene TRBV15 combines with J gene TRBJ2-7, with a possible D match to TRBD1 (7 bases). Germline-derived CDR1 and CDR2 are LNHNV and YYDKDF (reference sequence). The CDR3 is 17 amino acids. V lost 0 bases and J 7 bases, leaving 22 bases between the germline ends. CDR3 DNA sequence: TGTGCCACCAGCAGAGACACAAGCCAGGGGGGCTCGCGAGAGCAGTACTTC. Amino acids: CATSRDTSQGGSREQYF. Full variable domain (missing parts from reference TRBV15 and TRBJ2-7): DAMVIQNPRYQVTQFGKPVTLSCSQTLNHNVMYWYQQKSSQAPKLLFHYYDKDFNNEADTPDNFQSRRPNTSFCFLDIRSPGLGDTAMYLCATSRDTSQGGSREQYFGPGTRLTVT.

The chain couples TRBV11-2 to TRBJ2-5; D is ambiguous. CDR1 is SGHAT, CDR2 FQNNGV, per germline. CDR3 length: 12 amino acids. V was clipped by 5 bases and J by 2 bases, with 6 bases between them. The CDR3 sequence is CASSPGQETQYF. CDR3 DNA sequence: TGTGCCAGCAGCCCTGGACAAGAGACCCAGTACTTC.

CDR3 region: CASSLEGQGNQPQHF. Written as DNA, the CDR3 is TGTGCCAGCAGCTTAGAGGGGCAGGGTAATCAGCCCCAGCATTTT. This rearrangement joins TRBV5-6 to TRBJ1-5; D possibly corresponds to TRBD1 (5 bases). CDR1 SGHDT and CDR2 YYEEEE come from the germline V gene. V was pared by 2 bases and J by 4 bases, with 13 bases between. The length of the CDR3 is 15 residues.

The V and J genes are TRBV27 and TRBJ1-1; D ambiguous. V shed 6 bases and J shed 11 bases, with 13 bases lying between them. There are 11 residues in the CDR3. In germline, CDR1 is MNHEY, CDR2 SMNVEV (reference sequence). The CDR3 nucleotides are TGTGCCAGCAGAAGTCTATTAGGGGCTTTCTTT. Translated, it gives CASRSLLGAFF.

The V call is TRBV5-4, the J call TRBJ1-5; possible D gene TRBD1, 5 bases. The germline CDR1 and CDR2 sequences are SGHNT and YYREEE (reference sequence). This CDR3 spans 14 amino acids. V lost 0 bases, J lost 7 bases, and 11 bases lay in between. This CDR3 reads CASSLGGAKQPQHF. In DNA, the CDR3 is TGTGCCAGCAGCTTGGGAGGGGCCAAGCAGCCCCAGCATTTT.

V and J are TRBV19 and TRBJ2-1; 8 bases line up with TRBD2. The trim removed 0 bases at V and 3 bases at J, leaving 7 bases unmatched. CDR3 length equals 17 residues. Germline V CDR1 and CDR2: LNHDA, SQIVND (reference sequence). In DNA, the CDR3 is TGTGCCAGTAGTATAGATCCTAGCGGGTACTACTACAATGAGCAGTTCTTC. Amino acid sequence: CASSIDPSGYYYNEQFF. Supplemented by reference TRBV19 and TRBJ2-1, the full variable domain reads DGGITQSPKYLFRKEGQNVTLSCEQNLNHDAMYWYRQDPGQGLRLIYYSQIVNDFQKGDIAEGYSVSREKKESFPLTVTSAQKNPTAFYLCASSIDPSGYYYNEQFFGPGTRLTVL.

The J gene is TRBJ2-2, the V gene TRBV15; 10 bases map to TRBD1. From germline, CDR1 is LNHNV and CDR2 YYDKDF (reference sequence). The CDR3 is 15 residues long. After removal of 11 bases from V and 4 bases from J, the junction contained 10 bases not matched to a gene. The CDR3 sequence: CAARAGQGSTGELFF. The CDR3 nucleotides are TGTGCCGCCCGGGCGGGACAGGGGAGCACCGGGGAGCTGTTTTTT.

The chain is built from TRBV9 and TRBJ1-3, with 8 positions matching TRBD1. Germline CDR1 reads SGDLS; CDR2 reads YYNGEE. Trimming at V came to 3 bases and at J to 2 bases, leaving 1 base not matched to a gene. CDR3 length: 14 residues. DNA of the CDR3: TGTGCCAGCAGCGCACAGGGGGCTGGAAACACCATATATTTT. Protein: CASSAQGAGNTIYF.

The chain couples TRBV11-2 to TRBJ2-1, with D perhaps being TRBD1 or TRBD2 (6 bases each). Per germline, CDR1 SGHAT and CDR2 FQNNGV. Trimming removed 4 bases at V and 6 bases at J, with 10 bases between. The CDR3 extends over 13 amino acids. CDR3 in DNA: TGTGCCAGCAGCTCGAGGGGGGTCAATGAGCAGTTCTTC. Its protein product is CASSSRGVNEQFF. Based on the CDR3 plus reference TRBV11-2 and TRBJ2-1, the full variable domain is EAGVAQSPRYKIIEKRQSVAFWCNPISGHATLYWYQQILGQGPKLLIQFQNNGVVDDSQLPKDRFSAERLKGVDSTLKIQPAKLEDSAVYLCASSSRGVNEQFFGPGTRLTVL.

This sequence joins TRBV30 and TRBJ2-2; perhaps TRBD2 as D (5 bases). The germline V gene has CDR1 GTSNPN and CDR2 SVGIG (reference sequence). V lost 0 bases and J lost 7, with 9 bases in between. The CDR3 is 13 amino acids. The CDR3 loop is CAWSVNSVGELFF. CDR3 nucleotides: TGTGCCTGGAGTGTAAATAGCGTCGGGGAGCTGTTTTTT.

The chain has TRBV7-2 and TRBJ2-5; D is undetermined. V shed 3 bases and J shed 7 bases, with 12 bases lying between them. The CDR3 runs 13 residues. CDR1 and CDR2 from the germline V gene are SGHTA and FQGNSA. The CDR3 sequence is CASSFGDQTTQYF. The CDR3 region has the DNA TGTGCCAGCAGCTTTGGTGACCAGACGACCCAGTACTTC.

CDR3 in DNA: TGTGCCAGCAGCGTAACAGCTAACACTGAAGCTTTCTTT. Amino acid sequence: CASSVTANTEAFF. The rearrangement joins TRBV6-5 to TRBJ1-1; D gene ambiguous. V lost 6 bases to trimming and J lost 2 bases, with 10 bases between them. Germline V CDR1 and CDR2: MNHEY, SVGAGI. The CDR3 has 13 amino acids.

This rearrangement joins TRBV9 to TRBJ2-2; TRBD1 matches at 7 bases. Trimming cost V 3 bases and J 3 bases; bases outside gene matches: 8. This CDR3 has 16 residues. Germline CDR1 reads SGDLS; CDR2 reads YYNGEE. CDR3 sequence (DNA): TGTGCCAGCAGCGCCAGACAGGGCGCGTACACCGGGGAGCTGTTTTTT. It is translated as CASSARQGAYTGELFF.

DNA for the CDR3: TGTGCCAGCAGCAAAGCTGCATACAGGGACTGTTGCTACGAGCAGTACTTC. Translated: CASSKAAYRDCCYEQYF. J is TRBJ2-7 and V is TRBV21-1. TRBV21-1 is an annotated pseudogene. There are 17 residues in the CDR3.

The J gene is TRBJ1-3, the V gene TRBV4-1; 7 positions agree with TRBD1. There are 18 residues in the CDR3. CDR1 MGHRA and CDR2 YSYEKL come from the germline V gene. Trimming at V came to 4 bases and at J to 4 bases, leaving 16 bases not matched to a gene. This chain's CDR3 is CASSLENQETGAGNTIYF. CDR3 DNA sequence: TGCGCCAGCAGCCTAGAGAATCAGGAAACAGGGGCAGGAAACACCATATATTTT.

The chain carries TRBV29-1 and TRBJ1-1; the match to TRBD1 covers 7 bases. From germline, CDR1 is SQVTM and CDR2 ANQGSEA. V shed 7 bases and J 8 bases; nucleotides not matched to a gene: 16. The length of the CDR3 is 14 residues. In DNA form, the CDR3 reads TGCAGCGCCCTAACCGGGACAGAGGTCATAGAAGCTTTCTTT. Its protein is CSALTGTEVIEAFF.

The genes are TRBV5-8 and TRBJ1-5; 12 nucleotides agree with TRBD1. V lost 4 bases to trimming and J lost 7 bases; unmatched junction nucleotides: 6. The CDR3 runs 15 residues. Germline V gene sequence: CDR1 SGHTS, CDR2 YDEGEE. For the CDR3, the DNA is TGTGCCAGCAGCGGAGGGACAGGGGGCGGGCAGCCCCAGCATTTT. As protein: CASSGGTGGGQPQHF. The full variable domain, completed using reference TRBV5-8 and TRBJ1-5, is EAGVTQSPTHLIKTRGQQATLRCSPISGHTSVYWYQQALGLGLQFLLWYDEGEERNRGNFPPRFSGRQFPNYSSELNVNALELEDSALYLCASSGGTGGGQPQHFGDGTRLSIL.

The chain links TRBV25-1 to TRBJ1-5; D perhaps matches TRBD1 (5 bases). The CDR3 consists of 14 residues. The germline CDR1 and CDR2 sequences are MGHDK and SYGVNS. The V end lost 3 bases, the J end lost 8 bases, and 14 bases lay between the germline ends. The CDR3 here is CASSDRDVPKPQHF. The CDR3 bases are TGTGCCAGCAGTGATAGGGACGTTCCTAAGCCCCAGCATTTT.